The rows below give T cell receptor beta chains drawn from one sample of a study of T cells after yellow fever vaccination. MiXCR, run by TCRdb on the 5' RACE reads, gives a single entry per CDR3 protein. The data contain tens of thousands of distinct CDR3 sequences, around 7.7% of them singletons. This sample comprised CD8+ T cells sorted from PBMCs, obtained on the day of the yellow fever booster vaccination. The receptors here all came from a young man who received the YFV17D yellow fever vaccine. The CDR3 runs from the conserved cysteine through the conserved F or W. D genes are given only for firm matches. Part of the rows lack a size; the others show once, few, many or a class for expanded clones.

v_gene	d_gene	abundance	j_gene	CDR3nt	CDR3aa
TRBV28	.	many	TRBJ2-3	TGTGCCAGCAGAACCGGGACCGACAGCACAGATACGCAGTATTTT	CASRTGTDSTDTQYF
TRBV9	TRBD2	many	TRBJ2-2	TGTGCCAGCAGCGAGGAGACTAGCAAGGCCGGGGAGCTGTTTTTT	CASSEETSKAGELFF
TRBV2	TRBD2	.	TRBJ2-1	TGTGCCAGCAGTGCGGGACTAGCGGTTATCAATGAGCAGTTCTTC	CASSAGLAVINEQFF
TRBV7-2	TRBD1	few	TRBJ1-4	TGTGCCAGCAGCGACCGACAGGGGGTGGGGACTCCCGAAAAACTGTTTTTT	CASSDRQGVGTPEKLFF
TRBV7-8	TRBD2	.	TRBJ2-1	TGTGCCAGCAGCCCCGGGAGCGGGAGGAATGAGCAGTTCTTC	CASSPGSGRNEQFF
TRBV6-5	.	many	TRBJ2-7	TGTGCCAGCAGTTACTCACGGGAGATGGGGTACGAGCAGTACTTC	CASSYSREMGYEQYF
TRBV20-1	TRBD1	.	TRBJ2-7	TGCAGTGCTGACGACAGGGGTTCGTACTACGAGCAGTACTTC	CSADDRGSYYEQYF
TRBV29-1	.	.	TRBJ2-7	TGCAGCGTCCGGATGAGCTCCTACGAGCAGTACTTC	CSVRMSSYEQYF
TRBV6-5	.	.	TRBJ1-2	TGTGCCAGCAGCATGGACAGAAACTATGGCTACACCTTC	CASSMDRNYGYTF
TRBV4-3	.	many	TRBJ2-1	TGCGCCAGCAGCCAAGAGGGGTGGAATGAGCAGTTCTTC	CASSQEGWNEQFF
TRBV7-9	TRBD2	.	TRBJ2-2	TGTGCCAGCAGCTTAGCCCTAGCGGTTACCGGGGAGCTGTTTTTT	CASSLALAVTGELFF
TRBV7-8	.	few	TRBJ1-2	TGTGCCAGCAGCCGCGGACCGTCTGATGGCTACACCTTC	CASSRGPSDGYTF
TRBV12-3/TRBV12-4	.	many	TRBJ1-2	TGTGCCAGCAGTACAGGGTCCCCGGGCTACACCTTC	CASSTGSPGYTF
TRBV27	TRBD1	.	TRBJ2-5	TGTGCCAGCAGTTTCGGGACAGGGTTAGAGACCCAGTACTTC	CASSFGTGLETQYF
TRBV7-8	.	.	TRBJ2-5	TGTGCCAGCAGCCTGCAGGCGACCCAGTACTTC	CASSLQATQYF
TRBV19	.	.	TRBJ2-5	TGTGCCAGTAGTATGGACCAAGAGACCCAGTACTTC	CASSMDQETQYF
TRBV7-9	.	few	TRBJ1-5	TGTGCCAGCACTCAGGGTGTCAACCAGCCCCAGCATTTT	CASTQGVNQPQHF
TRBV5-4	TRBD2	.	TRBJ2-1	TGTGCCAGCACCGGGACTAGCTCCTACAATGAGCAGTTCTTC	CASTGTSSYNEQFF
TRBV7-9	.	many	TRBJ1-1	TGTGCCAGCAGTGAATGGAACACTGAAGCTTTCTTT	CASSEWNTEAFF
TRBV29-1	TRBD2	many	TRBJ2-1	TGCAGCGTTGGCGGAAGAACTAGCGGGAGCTACAATGAGCAGTTCTTC	CSVGGRTSGSYNEQFF
TRBV6-1	.	.	TRBJ2-3	TGTGCCATGAGCCGGGCCGAGCACGATACGCAGTATTTT	CAMSRAEHDTQYF
TRBV9	.	many	TRBJ2-1	TGTGCCAGCAGCGCTCGGACCGAACTTTCCAATGAGCAGTTCTTC	CASSARTELSNEQFF
TRBV4-3	.	.	TRBJ1-2	TGCGACAGCGGGAGACAGGATACTAACTATGGCTACACCTTC	CDSGRQDTNYGYTF
TRBV23-1	.	few	TRBJ2-7	TGCGCCAGCAGTCAATCGACCCTTGAGCAGTACTTC	CASSQSTLEQYF
TRBV18	TRBD1	many	TRBJ2-7	TGTGCCAGCTCACCATGGGGGACAGGGAACGAGCAGTACTTC	CASSPWGTGNEQYF
TRBV15	.	.	TRBJ2-3	TGTGCCACCAGCACTGGGCAGGGTACAGATACGCAGTATTTT	CATSTGQGTDTQYF
TRBV20-1	.	few	TRBJ2-7	TGCAGTGCTAGGGCTATGCTCCCGGACGAGCAGTACTTC	CSARAMLPDEQYF
TRBV7-2	.	few	TRBJ2-7	TGTGCCAGCAGCTTAGATCACCCCTCCGAGCAGTACTTC	CASSLDHPSEQYF
TRBV12-3/TRBV12-4	.	few	TRBJ1-1	TGTGCCAGCAGAGCCGGGGGCACTGAAGCTTTCTTT	CASRAGGTEAFF
TRBV21-1	.	.	TRBJ2-7	TGTGCCAGCAGCCTTGGCCGGGACAGGGTCTACGAGCAGTACTTC	CASSLGRDRVYEQYF
TRBV7-9	.	few	TRBJ2-3	TGTGCCAGCAGTCCTACACCGGATACGCAGTATTTT	CASSPTPDTQYF
TRBV5-5	.	many	TRBJ1-1	TGTGCCAGCAGCTTGGAGGGGTTCTGGACTGAAGCTTTCTTT	CASSLEGFWTEAFF
TRBV20-1	TRBD2	.	TRBJ2-1	TGCAGTGCTAGAGAACTAGCGTTCTTTGAGGAGCAGTTCTTC	CSARELAFFEEQFF
TRBV5-6	.	many	TRBJ2-5	TGTGCCAGCAGCACACACGTGGGGGAGGAGACCCAGTACTTC	CASSTHVGEETQYF